The 30 T cell receptor beta chains below come from one sample, sequenced in a study of human T cells and chemical hapten exposure (dated by TCRdb to the early 2020s). The library came from RACE. The instrument given in TCRdb is NextSeq 500. The raw public reads went through TCRdb reprocessing: fastp at Q25, MiXCR clone calling, in-frame beta chains kept. Rows are unified per CDR3 protein, each entry keeping the most common DNA and genes. Present in this sample are hundreds of thousands of distinct CDR3 sequences, about 6% of which were seen just once. 5% to 6% of the sample is held by the ten biggest clonotypes. Per the publication, the time point label means: patch test 2, 6 weeks after DPC sensitization. The meaning of the sample's treatment or condition label: therapeutic diphenylcyclopropenone sensitization with weekly scalp DPC. The sequencing here drew on whole blood, taken in connection with sensitization to the hapten diphenylcyclopropenone (DPC). All receptors come from a woman in her late teens or twenties with alopecia areata. Some clones in this sample may be carry-over from other donors' samples.

This clonotype was picked up many times. This chain uses TRBV10-3 with TRBJ1-1, with 9 bases lining up with TRBD1. CDR1 is ENHRY, CDR2 SYGVKD, per germline. The CDR3 has 16 amino acids. Trimming removed 4 bases from V and 4 bases from J; junction bases left unmatched: 10. CDR3 loop: CAISGGTGNLITEAFF. CDR3 coding DNA: TGTGCCATCAGTGGGGGGACAGGGAATTTGATCACTGAAGCTTTCTTT.

This clonotype was counted at least ten times. J is TRBJ2-7 and V is TRBV7-2; 11 nucleotides line up with TRBD2. CDR1 is SGHTA and CDR2 is FQGNSA in the germline V gene. This CDR3 region has 15 residues. With 4 bases clipped from V and 6 bases from J, the junction kept 8 bases outside the gene matches. The CDR3 region is CASSSSGGPGSEQYF. The CDR3 coding sequence is TGTGCCAGCAGCTCTAGCGGGGGGCCTGGGTCCGAGCAGTACTTC. Supplemented by reference TRBV7-2 and TRBJ2-7, the full variable domain reads GAGVSQSPSNKVTEKGKDVELRCDPISGHTALYWYRQSLGQGLEFLIYFQGNSAPDKSGLPSDRFSAERTGGSVSTLTIQRTQQEDSAVYLCASSSSGGPGSEQYFGPGTRLTVT.

This clonotype was seen a handful of times. For the CDR3, the DNA is TGCAGTGCTTCTTTGGTTCCGGGACACCCTAGGGACAATCAGCCCCAGCATTTT. Its protein product is CSASLVPGHPRDNQPQHF. This rearrangement joins TRBV20-1 to TRBJ1-5; D may be TRBD1 (6 bases). Germline-derived CDR1 and CDR2 are DFQATT and SNEGSKA (reference sequence). Trimming left V 5 bases short and J 3 bases short, with 26 bases between. The CDR3 length is 18 residues.

This chain uses TRBV10-3 with TRBJ2-3; TRBD2 matches 10 bases. With 6 bases clipped from V and 2 bases from J, the junction kept 5 bases outside the gene matches. The CDR3 runs 15 residues. CDR1 ENHRY and CDR2 SYGVKD come from the germline V gene. The chain's CDR3 is CAIRGAGGITDTQYF. DNA of the CDR3: TGTGCCATCAGGGGAGCGGGGGGGATCACAGATACGCAGTATTTT.

The rearrangement links TRBV6-6 to TRBJ1-1, with TRBD1 as a possible D gene (6 bases). The CDR3 is 14 residues long. Germline-derived CDR1 and CDR2 are MNHNY and SVGAGI (reference sequence). Deletions cut 6 bases from V and 11 bases from J, with 22 bases between. For the CDR3, the DNA is TGTGCCAGCAGCATCGAGGTGGGGGGCCTTCTGGCTTTCTTT. Residues: CASSIEVGGLLAFF.

This clonotype showed up many times. The V gene is TRBV28, the J gene TRBJ2-2; possible D gene TRBD2, 5 bases. The CDR3 is made up of 14 amino acids. Germline CDR1 MDHEN, CDR2 SYDVKM. Trimming pared 5 bases from V and 1 base from J, leaving 8 bases between. The CDR3 region is CASSPRGNTGELFF. The DNA of the CDR3 is TGTGCCAGCAGTCCCCGGGGGAACACCGGGGAGCTGTTTTTT.

The chain links TRBV4-1 to TRBJ1-5, with D unresolved. The V and J ends lost 5 bases and 2 bases respectively, with 16 bases between them. Germline V gene lookup returns CDR1 MGHRA and CDR2 YSYEKL. The CDR3 sequence is 16 residues long. CDR3 loop: CASSETSGLGNQPQHF. The CDR3 DNA is TGCGCCAGCAGCGAGACGTCGGGGTTAGGCAATCAGCCCCAGCATTTT.

This clonotype was recorded at least ten times. V gene TRBV7-9 combines with J gene TRBJ2-7, with D possibly being TRBD1 or TRBD2 (5 bases each). The germline V gene encodes CDR1 SEHNR and CDR2 FQNEAQ (reference sequence). V dropped 5 bases and J dropped 1 base, with 15 bases sitting between them. The CDR3 runs to 15 residues. The chain's CDR3 is CASSPSGTASYEQYF. The CDR3 coding sequence is TGTGCCAGCAGCCCTTCTGGGACGGCATCCTACGAGCAGTACTTC.

V gene TRBV20-1 combines with J gene TRBJ1-1, with 7 bases fitting TRBD1. V lost 6 bases and J lost 1; bases outside the gene matches: 5. The CDR3 consists of 13 residues. Germline CDR1 DFQATT, CDR2 SNEGSKA (reference sequence). CDR3 residues: CSAVGTENTEAFF. In DNA, the CDR3 is TGCAGTGCGGTGGGGACAGAGAACACTGAAGCTTTCTTT.

The table lists this clonotype with many counts. The chain combines TRBV20-1 with TRBJ1-6; TRBD1 matches 7 bases. Germline CDR1 reads DFQATT; CDR2 reads SNEGSKA (reference sequence). The trim removed 6 bases at V and 10 bases at J, leaving 12 bases unmatched. This CDR3 region has 14 residues. The CDR3 DNA reads TGCAGTGCCGAAGCTCGACAGGGTTTCTCACCCCTCCACTTT. Protein sequence: CSAEARQGFSPLHF.

The table lists this clonotype with a few counts. The rearrangement joins TRBV20-1 to TRBJ2-7, with D tentatively TRBD1 (6 bases). The CDR3 contains 11 residues. The ends were cut back, 3 bases at V and 4 bases at J, with 7 bases in the middle. CDR1 and CDR2 from the germline V gene are DFQATT and SNEGSKA (reference sequence). Here the CDR3 reads CSASRGYEQYF. The CDR3 DNA reads TGCAGTGCTAGCAGGGGATACGAGCAGTACTTC.

This clonotype has at least ten counts. The chain recombines TRBV6-2 or TRBV6-3 with TRBJ1-5, with no clear D. Per the germline V gene, CDR1 is MNHEY and CDR2 is SVGEGT. This CDR3 comprises 16 residues. The V gene lost 2 bases and the J gene lost 2 bases, with 13 bases spanning the gap. The CDR3 loop is CASSYARPNGNQPQHF. DNA for the CDR3: TGTGCCAGCAGTTACGCGAGACCTAACGGCAATCAGCCCCAGCATTTT.

V gene TRBV3-1 combines with J gene TRBJ2-5; 11 bases agree with TRBD2. Germline CDR1 reads LGHDT; CDR2 reads YNNKEL (reference sequence). The V and J ends lost 3 bases and 5 bases, in that order; junction bases with no gene match: 5. CDR3 length equals 15 residues. CDR3 residues: CASSHTSGGVETQYF. The CDR3, as DNA: TGTGCCAGCAGCCATACTAGCGGGGGTGTCGAGACCCAGTACTTC.

This clonotype was counted between two and nine times. The chain joins TRBV9 to TRBJ2-3; 12 nucleotides align to TRBD1. The ends lost 5 bases at V and 7 bases at J; junction bases unmatched: 8. The CDR3 length is 15 residues. The germline CDR1 and CDR2 sequences are SGDLS and YYNGEE. This CDR3 is CASRRGQGAGNTQYF. CDR3 nucleotide sequence: TGTGCCAGCAGAAGGGGACAGGGGGCCGGAAATACGCAGTATTTT.

This clonotype was recorded many times. This chain links TRBV20-1 with TRBJ2-1; the match to TRBD2 covers 15 bases. The CDR3 spans 16 residues. In germline, CDR1 is DFQATT, CDR2 SNEGSKA (reference sequence). J lost 7 bases, V lost 3 bases, and 7 bases had no gene match. CDR3 sequence (DNA): TGCAGTGCTAGGGAACCCGGGACTAGCGGGGGGAATGAGCAGTTCTTC. Amino acids: CSAREPGTSGGNEQFF.

This chain links TRBV28 with TRBJ1-1; the D gene is possibly TRBD1 (5 bases). Per the germline V gene, CDR1 is MDHEN and CDR2 is SYDVKM. Trimming pared 9 bases from V and 6 bases from J, leaving 20 bases between. The CDR3 length is 14 residues. The chain's CDR3 is CASRTGTRTSEAFF. The CDR3 DNA is TGTGCCAGTAGAACCGGGACGAGGACATCTGAAGCTTTCTTT.

The gene calls are TRBV7-9 and TRBJ1-5; D is ambiguous. In germline, CDR1 is SEHNR, CDR2 FQNEAQ (reference sequence). V gave up 1 base and J gave up 7 bases, with 8 bases separating them. The CDR3 spans 13 residues. Written as DNA, the CDR3 is TGTGCCAGCAGCTTAGAGGTGGGGCAGCCCCAGCATTTT. Protein product: CASSLEVGQPQHF.

This clonotype was found many times. V usage is TRBV11-3 and J usage is TRBJ1-2; unclear D gene. The CDR3 totals 13 residues. CDR1 SGHNT and CDR2 YENEEA come from the germline V gene. The ends were cut back, 5 bases at V and 4 bases at J, with 11 bases in the middle. The CDR3 protein is CASSHHSVYGYTF. The CDR3 region has the DNA TGTGCCAGCAGCCACCACAGCGTCTATGGCTACACCTTC.

J is TRBJ2-7 and V is TRBV12-3 or TRBV12-4; 10 bases align to TRBD1. The CDR3 loop spans 14 amino acids. With 7 bases clipped from V and 5 bases from J, the junction kept 8 bases outside the gene matches. DNA for the CDR3: TGTGCCAGCAAAAAGAGGGACAGGGGTCACGAGCAGTACTTC. Translation: CASKKRDRGHEQYF.

This clonotype appeared a few times. The chain is built from TRBV6-2 or TRBV6-3 and TRBJ2-7, with D possibly called TRBD1 or TRBD2 (5 bases each). The CDR3 length is 15 residues. The germline V gene has CDR1 MNHEY and CDR2 SVGEGT. Trimming shortened V by 6 bases and J by 0 bases, and 15 bases separated the two germline ends. CDR3 bases: TGTGCCAGCAGCTACCGGGACGGCCCCTCCTACGAGCAGTACTTC. Its translation is CASSYRDGPSYEQYF.

This clonotype was seen more than once but under ten times. Relative to the germline gene, one junction end is altered; a read error may explain this. This chain uses TRBV7-6 with TRBJ2-3; maybe TRBD2 (5 bases). CDR1 is SGHVS, CDR2 FNYEAQ, per germline. CDR3 size: 12 residues. For the CDR3, the DNA is TGTGCCAGCAGCATAGCGAGCGATACGCAGTATTTT. It translates to CASSIASDTQYF.

The chain employs TRBV24-1 and TRBJ2-3; D is ambiguous. The CDR3 consists of 13 residues. V was cut by 6 bases and J by 0 bases, with 6 bases left in between. Per the germline V gene, CDR1 is KGHDR and CDR2 is SFDVKD. The CDR3 DNA reads TGTGCCACCAGTTGGGGAAGCACAGATACGCAGTATTTT. Protein: CATSWGSTDTQYF.

There are a few counts of this clonotype. The genes are TRBV6-6 and TRBJ1-3; tentatively, D is TRBD1 (6 bases). The germline V gene encodes CDR1 MNHNY and CDR2 SVGAGI (reference sequence). V lost 7 bases to trimming and J lost 0 bases, with 16 bases between them. The CDR3 runs 16 residues. CDR3 nucleotides: TGTGCCAGCATCCCCGAGGGGGGAAACTCTGGAAACACCATATATTTT. It specifies CASIPEGGNSGNTIYF.

The rearrangement links TRBV7-9 to TRBJ2-7; a possible D gene is TRBD1 (6 bases). Germline V gene sequence: CDR1 SEHNR, CDR2 FQNEAQ (reference sequence). The length of the CDR3 is 14 residues. The V gene lost 5 bases and the J gene lost 0 bases, with 11 bases spanning the gap. The CDR3 reads CASSPGQPSYEQYF. DNA for the CDR3: TGTGCCAGCAGCCCGGGACAACCCTCCTACGAGCAGTACTTC.

The rearrangement uses TRBV3-1 and TRBJ2-1; TRBD2 agrees at 11 bases. V lost 0 bases to trimming and J lost 9 bases; unmatched junction nucleotides: 13. The CDR3 loop spans 18 amino acids. The V gene's germline CDR1 is LGHDT and CDR2 YNNKEL (reference sequence). The CDR3 spells CASSQDVTSGGGYGEQFF. CDR3 in DNA: TGTGCCAGCAGCCAAGATGTAACTAGCGGGGGTGGGTACGGTGAGCAGTTCTTC.

The V gene is TRBV24-1, the J gene TRBJ2-2; 7 bases map to TRBD2. CDR1 and CDR2 (germline): KGHDR, SFDVKD. The CDR3 length is 14 residues. The V and J ends lost 9 bases and 6 bases, in that order; junction bases with no gene match: 9. The CDR3 nucleotides are TGTGCCACCCAACCGCGGGGGAGGGCCGGGGAGCTGTTTTTT. Translation gives CATQPRGRAGELFF.

Many counts were recorded for this clonotype. CDR3 protein: CASSPNPGSEQYF. CDR3 nucleotide sequence: TGTGCCAGCAGCCCAAACCCCGGTTCCGAGCAGTACTTC. The gene calls are TRBV5-6 and TRBJ2-7; D unresolved. Deletions cut 4 bases from V and 6 bases from J, with 14 bases between. CDR1 is SGHDT and CDR2 is YYEEEE in the germline V gene. The CDR3 has 13 residues.

In this sample, this clonotype turned up a few times. The chain has TRBV4-2 and TRBJ1-5; tentatively, D is TRBD1 (5 bases). CDR3 length: 18 residues. Per the germline V gene, CDR1 is LGHNA and CDR2 is YNFKEQ. Trimming cost V 0 bases and J 6 bases, with 21 bases left between them. The CDR3 sequence: CASSQDPAPRGVGQPQHF. The CDR3 DNA reads as TGTGCCAGCAGCCAAGATCCCGCTCCAAGGGGAGTAGGTCAGCCCCAGCATTTT.

This chain links TRBV7-2 with TRBJ2-1; tentatively, D is TRBD2 (6 bases). CDR3 size: 15 residues. V dropped 5 bases and J dropped 0 bases, with 11 bases sitting between them. Germline CDR1 and CDR2: SGHTA and FQGNSA. The CDR3 DNA follows: TGTGCCAGCAGCGTTTCGACTAGCTCCTACAATGAGCAGTTCTTC. Residues: CASSVSTSSYNEQFF.

There are many counts of this clonotype. The chain is built from TRBV28 and TRBJ1-4; possible D gene TRBD1, 6 bases. Per the germline V gene, CDR1 is MDHEN and CDR2 is SYDVKM. The CDR3 is 16 residues long. Trimming removed 2 bases at V and 3 bases at J, with 13 bases between. The CDR3 DNA reads TGTGCCAGCAGTTTAAGCGCGGCAGGGGCTAATGAAAAACTGTTTTTT. Protein sequence: CASSLSAAGANEKLFF.